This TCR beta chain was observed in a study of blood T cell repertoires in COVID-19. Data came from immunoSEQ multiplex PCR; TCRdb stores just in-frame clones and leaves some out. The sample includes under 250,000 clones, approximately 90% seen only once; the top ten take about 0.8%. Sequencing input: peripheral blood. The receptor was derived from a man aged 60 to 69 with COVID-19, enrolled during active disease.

The CDR3 DNA follows: TGTGCCAGCAGTCGAGAGACCCAGTACTTC. Protein sequence: CASSRETQYF. This rearrangement joins TRBV2 to TRBJ2-5; no clear D gene. Trimming took off 5 bases at V and 4 bases at J, with 2 bases between the two ends. CDR1 SNHLY and CDR2 FYNNEI come from the germline V gene. This CDR3 has 10 amino acids.